A selection of T cell receptor beta chains follows, all from one sample in a study of tumor-infiltrating lymphocytes in localized non-small cell lung cancer. Repertoires were generated with immunoSEQ multiplex PCR, while TCRdb's copy carries only in-frame clones and drops some. The sample shows about 9,200 clones, approximately 85% of them seen only once. Material for sequencing was uninvolved lung tissue not adjacent to the tumor. These receptors all stem from a human donor with non-small cell lung cancer. Each CDR3 is given with its conserved first and last residue. A D gene is named only where the DNA matches it firmly. Clone sizes are given selectively: once, few, many, or a class where the clone is expanded.

TRBV9,TRBJ1-1,-,-,TGTGCCAGCAGCGTAGATAGGACAGCGAACACTGAAGCTTTCTTT,CASSVDRTANTEAFF
TRBV18,TRBJ1-1,-,-,TGTGCCAGCTCATCGCAACAGGAGCAGGGATGGGGCACTGAAGCTTTCTTT,CASSSQQEQGWGTEAFF
TRBV6-4,TRBJ1-2,TRBD1,once,TGTGCCAGCAGTCCCGCTATGGACAGGGCGGATGGCTACACCTTC,CASSPAMDRADGYTF
TRBV28,TRBJ1-2,-,-,TGTGCCAGCAGGGAGGTTATGGGGATAGGGTATGGCTACACCTTC,CASREVMGIGYGYTF
TRBV28,TRBJ2-3,-,-,TGTGCCAGCAGACCCTACCAGACCGTGGATACGCAGTATTTT,CASRPYQTVDTQYF
TRBV5-4,TRBJ2-1,-,few,TGTGCCAGCAGCTTGGGGGGAGCGTTTTACTCCTACAATGAGCAGTTCTTC,CASSLGGAFYSYNEQFF
TRBV7-9,TRBJ2-2,TRBD1,-,TGTGCCAGCAGCTTAGCGGGGACAGTCTACACCGGGGAGCTGTTTTTT,CASSLAGTVYTGELFF
TRBV2,TRBJ2-5,-,-,TGTGCCAGCAGTGAAGCTCTGGCAGAAGAGACCCAGTACTTC,CASSEALAEETQYF
TRBV29-1,TRBJ1-4,-,once,TGCAGCGTCCCAGACCTAACCGCCGAAAAACTGTTTTTT,CSVPDLTAEKLFF
TRBV5-1,TRBJ2-1,-,few,TGCGCCAGCAGCTTGGTGGTGGGAGGCGACAATGAGCAGTTCTTC,CASSLVVGGDNEQFF
TRBV9,TRBJ2-1,TRBD1,once,TGTGCCAGCAGCCCCTGGGACAGCCACAATGAGCAGTTCTTC,CASSPWDSHNEQFF
TRBV7-9,TRBJ2-7,-,-,TGTGCCAGCTCCTACGGGCTTGGCTCCTACGAGCAGTACTTC,CASSYGLGSYEQYF
TRBV29-1,TRBJ1-2,TRBD1,few,TGCAGCGTTGAACAGGGGACAGGCTATGGCTACACCTTC,CSVEQGTGYGYTF
TRBV7-6,TRBJ2-3,TRBD2,-,TGTGCCAGCAGCTTAGGGGGAGGGGGCACAGATACGCAGTATTTT,CASSLGGGGTDTQYF
TRBV5-1,TRBJ2-6,TRBD2,-,TGCGCCAGCAGCCCGGGACTAGCCAGCTCTGGGGCCAACGTCCTGACTTTC,CASSPGLASSGANVLTF
TRBV28,TRBJ1-2,TRBD1,once,TGTGCCAGCAGTCTCCCGACAGGGCGGGGTGGCTACACCTTC,CASSLPTGRGGYTF
TRBV5-6,TRBJ1-2,-,once,TGTGCCAGCAGCTTGGGGGACGGCTATGGCTACACCTTC,CASSLGDGYGYTF
TRBV5-1,TRBJ1-4,-,-,TGCGCCAGCAGCCTGACCCCCAGAGGGGAAAAACTGTTTTTT,CASSLTPRGEKLFF
TRBV27,TRBJ1-1,-,-,TGTGCCAGCAGTCTCCATGACAGACCTAACACTGAAGCTTTCTTT,CASSLHDRPNTEAFF
TRBV4-1,TRBJ1-2,-,-,TGCGCCAGCAGCCTTCTACCAGGGGACTATGGCTACACCTTC,CASSLLPGDYGYTF
TRBV6-1,TRBJ2-7,-,-,TGTGCCAACACTCTAGGTGGCAGTTTATTCTACGAGCAGTACTTC,CANTLGGSLFYEQYF
TRBV6-4,TRBJ2-2,TRBD1,-,TGTGCCAGCAGTGTCTCAGGGGGCACCGGGGAGCTGTTTTTT,CASSVSGGTGELFF
TRBV7-2,TRBJ1-5,-,-,TGTGCCAGCAGCTTAGGGGGCTCCCGCAGTCAGCCCCAGCATTTT,CASSLGGSRSQPQHF
TRBV4-1,TRBJ2-6,-,once,TGCGCCAGCAGCCGGGGGGCTGGGGCCAACGTCCTGACTTTC,CASSRGAGANVLTF
TRBV5-1,TRBJ1-5,TRBD1,-,TGCGCCAGCAGCGAAGGGACAGGGATAGGGCAGCCCCAGCATTTT,CASSEGTGIGQPQHF
TRBV5-6,TRBJ1-2,-,-,TGTGCCAGCAGCTTGATAAGGGGCAACTATGGCTACACCTTC,CASSLIRGNYGYTF
TRBV28,TRBJ2-1,-,-,TGTGCCAGCAGTTTCCCCACTCTCCCCTGGGTGGGAGTGGATGAGCAGTTCTTC,CASSFPTLPWVGVDEQFF
TRBV30,TRBJ2-6,TRBD1,-,TGTGCCTGGACCACCGCCGGTAGGGGGCTTTCTCTCTCTGGGGCCAACGTCCTGACTTTC,CAWTTAGRGLSLSGANVLTF
TRBV20-1,TRBJ2-1,-,medium-sized,TGCAGTGCTAGAGATGTTGGTGAGCAGTTCTTC,CSARDVGEQFF
TRBV6-1,TRBJ2-3,-,-,TGTGCCAGCAAAGGTTCTTGGACTAGCACAGATACGCAGTATTTT,CASKGSWTSTDTQYF
TRBV5-1,TRBJ2-4,-,-,TGCGCCACCGGCGGGTTGGGGGGACAAAACATTCAGTACTTC,CATGGLGGQNIQYF